This T cell receptor (beta chain) was retrieved from a study of T cell repertoires in cytomegalovirus infection. Study information: CMV infection together with matching HLA type was indicated by public TCR beta signatures. Study conclusions and caveats: Summed frequency of public TCR beta families distinguished CMV carriers with the relevant HLA. CMV-specific HLA-C-restricted TCR beta clonotypes dominated the ex vivo response.

This clonotype was seen repeatedly, ten times or more. Its target is unknown. TCRdb reprocessed the reads via MiXCR and lists one record per CDR3 protein. The sample lists hundreds of thousands of distinct CDR3 sequences; about 9.2% were seen once. V was clipped by 9 bases and J by 2 bases, with 5 bases between them. This CDR3 region has 10 residues. Germline V gene sequence: CDR1 SGHTA, CDR2 FQGNSA. Sequencing was performed on PBMCs. This receptor was taken from a human donor in good health (CMV status not recorded). Some clones in this sample may be carry-over from other donors' samples. The chain couples TRBV7-2 to TRBJ2-7; D remains ambiguous. The CDR3 nucleotides read TGTGCCAGAGGACCCTACGAGCAGTACGTC. This gives the protein CARGPYEQYV.